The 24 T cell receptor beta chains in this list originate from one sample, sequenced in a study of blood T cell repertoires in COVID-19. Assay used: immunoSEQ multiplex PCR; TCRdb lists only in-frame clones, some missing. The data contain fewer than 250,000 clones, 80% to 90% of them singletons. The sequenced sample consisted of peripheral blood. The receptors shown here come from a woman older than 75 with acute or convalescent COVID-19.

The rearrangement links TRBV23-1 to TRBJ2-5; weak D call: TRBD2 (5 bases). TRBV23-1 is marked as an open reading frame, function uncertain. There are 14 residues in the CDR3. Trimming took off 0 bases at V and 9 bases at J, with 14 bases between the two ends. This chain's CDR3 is CASSQSPRRGSQYF. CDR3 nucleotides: TGCGCCAGCAGTCAATCGCCTAGACGAGGGTCCCAGTACTTC.

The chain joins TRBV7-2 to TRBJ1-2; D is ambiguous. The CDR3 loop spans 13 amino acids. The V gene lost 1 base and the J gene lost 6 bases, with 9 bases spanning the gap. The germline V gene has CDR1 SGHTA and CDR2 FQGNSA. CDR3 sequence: CASSLGPANGYTF. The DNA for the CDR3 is TGTGCCAGCAGCTTAGGGCCCGCAAATGGCTACACCTTC.

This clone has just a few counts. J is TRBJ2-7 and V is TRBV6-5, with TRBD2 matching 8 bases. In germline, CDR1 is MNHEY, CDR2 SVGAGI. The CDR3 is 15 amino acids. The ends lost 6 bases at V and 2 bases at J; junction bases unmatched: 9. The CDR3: CASRTLAGSPYEQYF. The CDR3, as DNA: TGTGCCAGCAGGACCCTAGCGGGTTCCCCCTACGAGCAGTACTTC.

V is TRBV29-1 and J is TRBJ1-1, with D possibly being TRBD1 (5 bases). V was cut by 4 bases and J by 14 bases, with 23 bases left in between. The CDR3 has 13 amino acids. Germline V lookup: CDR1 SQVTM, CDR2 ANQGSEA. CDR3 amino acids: CSVGSGGPAVGFF. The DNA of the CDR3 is TGCAGCGTTGGGTCGGGGGGACCCGCGGTGGGATTCTTT.

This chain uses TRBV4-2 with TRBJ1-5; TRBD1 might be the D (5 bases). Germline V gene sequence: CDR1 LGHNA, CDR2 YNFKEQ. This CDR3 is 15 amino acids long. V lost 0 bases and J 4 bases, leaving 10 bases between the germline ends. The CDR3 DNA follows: TGTGCCAGCAGCCAAGATTTGGGGCCAAATCAGCCCCAGCATTTT. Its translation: CASSQDLGPNQPQHF.

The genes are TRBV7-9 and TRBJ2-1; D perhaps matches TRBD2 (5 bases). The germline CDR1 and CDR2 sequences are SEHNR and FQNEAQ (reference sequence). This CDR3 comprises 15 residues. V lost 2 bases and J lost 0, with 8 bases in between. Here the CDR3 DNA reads TGTGCCAGCAGCTTAAGCGGTAGCTCCTACAATGAGCAGTTCTTC. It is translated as CASSLSGSSYNEQFF. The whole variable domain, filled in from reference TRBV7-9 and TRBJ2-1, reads DTGVSQNPRHKITKRGQNVTFRCDPISEHNRLYWYRQTLGQGPEFLTYFQNEAQLEKSRLLSDRFSAERPKGSFSTLEIQRTEQGDSAMYLCASSLSGSSYNEQFFGPGTRLTVL.

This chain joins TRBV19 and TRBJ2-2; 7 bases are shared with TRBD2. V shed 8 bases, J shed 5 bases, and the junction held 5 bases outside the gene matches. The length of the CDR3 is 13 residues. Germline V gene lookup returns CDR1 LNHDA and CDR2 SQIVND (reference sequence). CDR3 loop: CASGPRGTGELFF. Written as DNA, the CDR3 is TGTGCCAGTGGCCCGCGGGGGACCGGGGAGCTGTTTTTT. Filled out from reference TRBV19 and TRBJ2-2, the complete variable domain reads DGGITQSPKYLFRKEGQNVTLSCEQNLNHDAMYWYRQDPGQGLRLIYYSQIVNDFQKGDIAEGYSVSREKKESFPLTVTSAQKNPTAFYLCASGPRGTGELFFGEGSRLTVL.

The CDR3 region is CASSVGGEHHTQYF. CDR3 nucleotide sequence: TGTGCCAGCAGCGTAGGGGGCGAACATCATACGCAGTATTTT. J is TRBJ2-3 and V is TRBV9, with D possibly matching TRBD1 (5 bases). The CDR3 sequence is 14 residues long. Between the trimmed V and J ends, which lost 0 bases and 7 bases, there was a span of 12 bases. Germline loops: CDR1 SGDLS, CDR2 YYNGEE.

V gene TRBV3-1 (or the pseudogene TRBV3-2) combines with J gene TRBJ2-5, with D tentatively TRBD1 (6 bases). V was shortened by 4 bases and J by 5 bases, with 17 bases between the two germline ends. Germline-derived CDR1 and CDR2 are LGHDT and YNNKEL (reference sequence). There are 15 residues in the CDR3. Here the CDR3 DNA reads TGTGCCAGCAGCCGATCCCAAGGGGGTAGTGAGACCCAGTACTTC. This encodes CASSRSQGGSETQYF.

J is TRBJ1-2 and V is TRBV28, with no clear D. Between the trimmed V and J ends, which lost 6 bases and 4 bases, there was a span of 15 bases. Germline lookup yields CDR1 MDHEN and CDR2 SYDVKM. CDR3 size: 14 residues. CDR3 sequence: CASRLSGGGYGYTF. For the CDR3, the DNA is TGTGCCAGCAGGCTTTCAGGAGGAGGCTATGGCTACACCTTC.

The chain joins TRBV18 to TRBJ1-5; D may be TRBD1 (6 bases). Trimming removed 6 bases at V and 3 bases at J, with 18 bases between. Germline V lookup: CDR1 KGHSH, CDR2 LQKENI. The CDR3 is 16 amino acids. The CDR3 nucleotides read TGTGCCAGCTCCCCCGGAAACAGGGTTACCAATCAGCCCCAGCATTTT. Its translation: CASSPGNRVTNQPQHF. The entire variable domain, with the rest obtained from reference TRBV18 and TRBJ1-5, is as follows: NAGVMQNPRHLVRRRGQEARLRCSPMKGHSHVYWYRQLPEEGLKFMVYLQKENIIDESGMPKERFSAEFPKEGPSILRIQQVVRGDSAAYFCASSPGNRVTNQPQHFGDGTRLSIL.

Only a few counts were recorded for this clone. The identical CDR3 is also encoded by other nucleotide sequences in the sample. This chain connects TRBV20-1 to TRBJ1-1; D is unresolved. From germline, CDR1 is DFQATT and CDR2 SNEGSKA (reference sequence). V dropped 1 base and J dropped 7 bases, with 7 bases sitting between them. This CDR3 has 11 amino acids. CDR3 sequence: CSARVPVEAFF. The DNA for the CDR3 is TGCAGTGCTAGAGTTCCGGTTGAAGCTTTCTTT.

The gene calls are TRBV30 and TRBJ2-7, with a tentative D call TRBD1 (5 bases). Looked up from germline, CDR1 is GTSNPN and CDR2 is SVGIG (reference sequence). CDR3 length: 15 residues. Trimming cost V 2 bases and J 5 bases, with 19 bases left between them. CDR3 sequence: CAWSPSGAGNHEQYF. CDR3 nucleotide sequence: TGTGCCTGGAGTCCCTCGGGTGCAGGGAACCACGAGCAGTACTTC.

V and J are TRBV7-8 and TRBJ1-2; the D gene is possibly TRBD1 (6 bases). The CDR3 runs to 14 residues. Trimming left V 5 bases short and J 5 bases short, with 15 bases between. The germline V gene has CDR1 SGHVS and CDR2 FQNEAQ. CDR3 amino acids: CASSPLSGHYGYTF. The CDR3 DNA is TGTGCCAGCAGCCCTCTCTCGGGACATTATGGCTACACCTTC.

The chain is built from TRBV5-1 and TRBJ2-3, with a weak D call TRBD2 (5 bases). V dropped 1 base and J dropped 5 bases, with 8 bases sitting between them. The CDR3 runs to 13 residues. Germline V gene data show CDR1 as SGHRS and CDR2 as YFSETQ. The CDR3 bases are TGCGCCAGCAGCTTGAACGGGGAAGATACGCAGTATTTT. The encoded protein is CASSLNGEDTQYF. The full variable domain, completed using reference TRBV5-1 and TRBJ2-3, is KAGVTQTPRYLIKTRGQQVTLSCSPISGHRSVSWYQQTPGQGLQFLFEYFSETQRNKGNFPGRFSGRQFSNSRSEMNVSTLELGDSALYLCASSLNGEDTQYFGPGTRLTVL.

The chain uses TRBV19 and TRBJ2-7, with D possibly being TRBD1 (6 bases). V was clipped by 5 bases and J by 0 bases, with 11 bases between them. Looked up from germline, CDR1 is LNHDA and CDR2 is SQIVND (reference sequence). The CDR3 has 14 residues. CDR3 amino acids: CASSYRTDSYEQYF. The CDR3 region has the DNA TGTGCCAGTAGTTATCGGACAGACTCCTACGAGCAGTACTTC.

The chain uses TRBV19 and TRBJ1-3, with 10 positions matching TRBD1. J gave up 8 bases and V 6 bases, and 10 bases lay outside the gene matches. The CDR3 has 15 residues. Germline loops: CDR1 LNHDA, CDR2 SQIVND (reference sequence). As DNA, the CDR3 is TGTGCCAGTAGCATATTGGGACAGGGGTCAGACACCATATATTTT. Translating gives CASSILGQGSDTIYF.

The CDR3 loop is CASSIVHVRTGIETQYF. Here the CDR3 DNA reads TGTGCCAGTAGTATAGTCCACGTTCGGACAGGGATAGAGACCCAGTACTTC. The chain carries TRBV19 and TRBJ2-5; 8 nucleotides align to TRBD1. CDR3 size: 17 residues. V shed 1 base, J shed 4 bases, and the junction held 11 bases outside the gene matches. Germline loops: CDR1 LNHDA, CDR2 SQIVND (reference sequence).

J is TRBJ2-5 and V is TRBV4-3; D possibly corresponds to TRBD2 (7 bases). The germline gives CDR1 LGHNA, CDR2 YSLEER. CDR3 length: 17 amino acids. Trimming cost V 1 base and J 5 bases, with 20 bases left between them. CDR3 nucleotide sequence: TGCGCCAGCAGCCAAGTGGGAGGGGGGGGGCATTTGGAGACCCAGTACTTC. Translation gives CASSQVGGGGHLETQYF.

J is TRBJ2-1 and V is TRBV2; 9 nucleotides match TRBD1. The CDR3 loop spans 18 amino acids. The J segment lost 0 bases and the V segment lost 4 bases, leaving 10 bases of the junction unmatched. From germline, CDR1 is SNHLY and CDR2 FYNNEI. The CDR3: CASSGQGDLLSSYNEQFF. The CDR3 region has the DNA TGTGCCAGCAGTGGACAGGGGGACCTCCTTAGCTCCTACAATGAGCAGTTCTTC.

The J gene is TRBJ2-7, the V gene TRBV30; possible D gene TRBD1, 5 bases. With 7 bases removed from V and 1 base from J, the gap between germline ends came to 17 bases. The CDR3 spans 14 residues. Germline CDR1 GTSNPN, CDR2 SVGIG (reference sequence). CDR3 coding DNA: TGTGCCTCCAGAGGTCCGGACAAATCCTACGAGCAGTACTTC. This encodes CASRGPDKSYEQYF.

CDR3 amino acids: CASSLIFSNGGFDEKLFF. Here the CDR3 DNA reads TGTGCCAGCAGCCTGATTTTCTCCAACGGGGGGTTTGATGAAAAACTGTTTTTT. The chain carries TRBV5-8 and TRBJ1-4; D might be TRBD1 (5 bases). CDR1 SGHTS and CDR2 YDEGEE come from the germline V gene. V lost 4 bases, J lost 6 bases, and 25 bases lay in between. The CDR3 runs 18 residues.

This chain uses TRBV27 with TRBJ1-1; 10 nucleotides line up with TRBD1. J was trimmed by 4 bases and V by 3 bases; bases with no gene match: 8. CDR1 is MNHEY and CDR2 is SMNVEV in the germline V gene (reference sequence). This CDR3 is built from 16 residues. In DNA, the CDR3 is TGTGCCAGCAGTTTGACGGGACAGGGGCTGGGCACTGAAGCTTTCTTT. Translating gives CASSLTGQGLGTEAFF.

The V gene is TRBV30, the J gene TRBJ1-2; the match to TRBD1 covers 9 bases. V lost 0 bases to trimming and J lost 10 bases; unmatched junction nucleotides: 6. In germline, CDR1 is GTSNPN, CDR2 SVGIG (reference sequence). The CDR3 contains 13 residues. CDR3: CAWSVGWDRVYTF. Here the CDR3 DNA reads TGTGCCTGGAGTGTAGGGTGGGACAGGGTCTACACCTTC.